This T cell receptor beta chain was obtained from a study of control samples from healthy donors and cancer patients. Profiled with immunoSEQ multiplex PCR; TCRdb holds only in-frame clones, not every one. The data show approximately 120,000 clones, 70% to 90% seen once. CDR3 size: 16 residues. CDR1 is SGHTA and CDR2 is FQGNSA in the germline V gene. V lost 5 bases to trimming and J lost 7 bases; unmatched junction nucleotides: 8. V and J are TRBV7-2 and TRBJ2-5; 15 bases line up with TRBD2. The TCR originated in a man aged 60 to 75 in good health. The sequencing sample was made of blood. The DNA for the CDR3 is TGTGCCAGCAGCACCCGGACTAGCGGGGGGGAAGTGACCCAGTACTTC. Encoded protein: CASSTRTSGGEVTQYF.